Listed below are T cell receptor beta chains from one sample, sequenced in a study of post-analysis software for immune sequencing data. Each CDR3 protein is one row after TCRdb ran MiXCR on the PCR reads. The sample has approximately 690,000 distinct CDR3 sequences; approximately 60% are singletons. The sequencing input was blood. Receptors were obtained from a girl aged 2-15 years with multiple sclerosis. The conserved cysteine and the conserved F or W are not part of the CDR3 here. The order of the fields is V gene, clone size, CDR3 protein. Clone size appears in some rows only: once, few, many, or a class for an expanded clone.

TRBV28,NA,ASSFGLRDRGISTDTQY
TRBV3-1,NA,ASSQSPGSYNEQF
TRBV5-1,NA,ASSLGLGLYEQF
TRBV5-1,NA,ASSLDRGTNT
TRBV7-8,NA,ASSLAGEFYEQY
TRBV10-3,NA,AISARQSDTEAF
TRBV10-3,NA,AISETTSGRMAGDTQY
TRBV27,NA,ASSGMTGHQPQH
TRBV7-2,NA,ASSPSPSSYNEQF
TRBV3-1,NA,ASSQDRGGGFYNEQF
TRBV5-1,NA,ASSRGLAGVGQETQD
TRBV20-1,once,SARDRGTSGSYEQY
TRBV7-8,NA,ASSLGTNSNQPQH
TRBV7-6,NA,ASSFGGGTEGEKLF
TRBV29-1,once,SAGSIFDGYGYT
TRBV11-3,NA,ASSSAELGRALNTEAF
TRBV5-1,few,ASSLEASVRNEQF
TRBV7-2,once,ASSYQGQSSYNEQF
TRBV29-1,NA,SVEDNTGGSNYGYT
TRBV6-5,NA,ASRLAPLIGTDTQY
TRBV6-6,NA,ASSYVGVRGETQY
TRBV5-1,NA,ASSLASSGGAYNEQF
TRBV20-1,few,SVRGRETQY
TRBV5-1,few,ASDRQSGDEQF
TRBV7-8,NA,ASSPRGQGNYGYT
TRBV29-1,few,SVGLDRAYEQY
TRBV6-5,NA,ASTNGAGAVYNEQF
TRBV12-3/TRBV12-4,NA,ASSIRTSGEQF
TRBV5-1,NA,ASSFGQGRYGNEQF
TRBV24-1,NA,ATSDTIGQADSQY
TRBV7-2,NA,ASSLDPGHPYEQY
TRBV2,NA,ASSGPGHYGYT
TRBV24-1,NA,ATSDLGTGYNEQF
TRBV29-1,NA,SVEESGPERGYT
TRBV9,NA,ASSVDSGYEQY
TRBV2,NA,ASRNRAGTAQY